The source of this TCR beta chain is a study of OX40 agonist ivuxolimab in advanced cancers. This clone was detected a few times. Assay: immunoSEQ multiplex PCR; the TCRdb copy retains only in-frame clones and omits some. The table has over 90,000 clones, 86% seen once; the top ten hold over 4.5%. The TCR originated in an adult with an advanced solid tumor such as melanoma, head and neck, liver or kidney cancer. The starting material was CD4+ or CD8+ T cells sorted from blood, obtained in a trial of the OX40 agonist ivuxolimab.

CDR3 amino acids: CASSRGSGTGNQPQHF. CDR3 bases: TGTGCCAGCAGTCGGGGATCGGGGACAGGGAATCAGCCCCAGCATTTT. The chain links TRBV6-6 to TRBJ1-5; TRBD1 matches 9 bases. V lost 5 bases and J lost 4; bases outside the gene matches: 9. Germline V lookup: CDR1 MNHNY, CDR2 SVGAGI (reference sequence). CDR3 size: 16 residues.